The rows below give T cell receptor beta chains drawn from one sample of a study of human versus mouse CDR3 diversity and MHC coevolution. Generated by immunoSEQ multiplex PCR, the TCRdb table keeps only in-frame clones and is missing some. The sample has about 83,000 clones; 80% to 95% are singletons. Material: naive CD4+ T cells from blood. The receptors derive from a person between 30 and 69 years old in good health. The CDR3 runs from the conserved cysteine through the conserved F or W. The size entry is marked missing in some rows and otherwise reads once, few, many or a size class.

V gene	clone size	CDR3 protein
TRBV14	NA	CASSRQGMVYGYTF
TRBV18	NA	CASSPNLSGGSSYNEQFF
TRBV6-1	NA	CASRGHLNTEAFF
TRBV4-1	NA	CASSQGSARGSPNEAFF
TRBV6-6	NA	CASSYRGRNTEAFF
TRBV6-5	NA	CASSALAGSYEQYF
TRBV28	NA	CASAGGATDTQYF
TRBV27	NA	CASSPQGAPGANVLTF
TRBV5-1	NA	CASSLALAGGNSHTQYF
TRBV4-1	NA	CASSHLPLSGELFF
TRBV19	NA	CASTGFYGYTF
TRBV5-4	NA	CASSSPGPGTGELFF
TRBV7-2	NA	CASSLARWYEQYF
TRBV5-6	NA	CASYRLAGGTDTQYF
TRBV5-1	NA	CASSQRTATNEKLFF
TRBV5-1	NA	CASTREGNYGYTF
TRBV6-4	NA	CASSLLAGALNEQFF
TRBV4-1	NA	CASSQDWRDLEDEQYF
TRBV6-5	NA	CASSYNSDLTNYGYTF
TRBV18	NA	CASSPLAGGTGLAGSSTDTQYF
TRBV9	NA	CASSVEAGPTYEQYF
TRBV2	NA	CASSRRWDEKLFF
TRBV27	NA	CASSSNGQVVYTF
TRBV12-5	once	CASGLPPAGGPGANVLTF
TRBV5-1	once	CASSLDPGTHYEQYF
TRBV7-9	NA	CASSLALGAGRDYGYTF
TRBV18	NA	CASSPPPDRAVYEQYF
TRBV19	NA	CASSTSPGGQPQHF
TRBV5-1	NA	CASSLAGHGNTIYF
TRBV2	NA	CASTSTSGRTNTGELFF